This TCR beta chain emerged from a study of metastatic and nonmetastatic thyroid tumors. Study-level findings and limits: In blood and tumor, TCR beta diversity was reportedly significantly higher in malignant thyroid tumors than in benign nodules.

This clone is medium-sized by share. Antigen: not known. There are 17 residues in the CDR3. V lost 4 bases, J lost 0 bases, and 5 bases stayed unmatched. Germline V lookup: CDR1 SGHRS, CDR2 YFSETQ. TCRdb recomputed clones from the PCR reads via MiXCR. The sample lists about 12,000 clones; around 25% were seen once. Nobody among the patients had been given any treatment before thyroid surgery. The TCR originated in a male donor with papillary thyroid cancer or a benign thyroid nodule (not recorded which). Some clones in this sample may be carry-over from other donors' samples. The rearrangement uses TRBV5-1 and TRBJ1-6; 9 bases are shared with TRBD1. Material: adjacent normal tissue. CDR3 residues: CASSTGQGSSYNSPLHF. The CDR3 coding sequence is TGCGCCAGCAGCACCGGACAGGGGAGCTCCTATAATTCACCCCTCCACTTT.